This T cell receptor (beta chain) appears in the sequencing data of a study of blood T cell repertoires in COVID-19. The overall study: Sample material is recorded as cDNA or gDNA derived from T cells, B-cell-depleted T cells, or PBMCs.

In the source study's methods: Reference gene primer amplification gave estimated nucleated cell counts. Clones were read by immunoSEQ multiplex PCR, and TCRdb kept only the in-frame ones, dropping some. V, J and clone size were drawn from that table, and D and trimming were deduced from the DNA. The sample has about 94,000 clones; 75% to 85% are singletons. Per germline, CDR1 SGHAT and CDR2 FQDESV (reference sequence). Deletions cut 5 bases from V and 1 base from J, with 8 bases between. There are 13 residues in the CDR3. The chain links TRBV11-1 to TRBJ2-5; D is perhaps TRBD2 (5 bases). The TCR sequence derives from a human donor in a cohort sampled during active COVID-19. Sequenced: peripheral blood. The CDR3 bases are TGTGCCAGCAGCCTAGGGAGCCAAGAGACCCAGTACTTC. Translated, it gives CASSLGSQETQYF.